This T cell receptor (beta chain) was profiled in a study of PD-L1 blockade in urothelial cancer. Study overall: Previous chemotherapy exposure amounted to 0 to 3 regimens for patients. Samples came from 3 weeks, at the second dose, and 6 weeks into treatment.

The time point is: peripheral blood 6 weeks after treatment start. A total of 1 to 8 samples per patient were collected pretreatment and on-treatment. CDR3 length: 14 amino acids. The germline CDR1 and CDR2 sequences are MNHNS and SASEGT. V lost 5 bases to trimming and J lost 0 bases, with 9 bases between them. Assay: immunoSEQ multiplex PCR; the TCRdb copy retains only in-frame clones and omits some. Seen here are about 19,000 clones, over 75% observed once, and the top ten hold more than 1.5%. The receptor comes from a man aged 50 to 60 with urothelial cancer. This sample comprised PBMCs, obtained around atezolizumab (anti-PD-L1) treatment. V is TRBV6-1 and J is TRBJ2-3; D may be TRBD2 (6 bases). The CDR3 protein is CASSWAGSTDTQYF. In nucleotides, the CDR3 is TGTGCCAGCAGTTGGGCGGGGAGCACAGATACGCAGTATTTT.